Listed here are 5 T cell receptor beta chains from one sample, sequenced in a study of cytomegalovirus exposure and HLA in healthy donors (dated by TCRdb to about 2017). The library relied on the immunoSEQ multiplex PCR assay. A mixture of 60 forward primers for TCR Vbeta segments and 13 reverse primers for TCR Jbeta segments was used in the multiplex PCR. The immuneACCESS repertoire file appears here via TCRdb, limited to in-frame rearrangements. These files lack a portion of the clones; in checked studies, under half of the deficit traces to unresolved V genes, and the cause of the others is not known. This sample gives some 200,000 clones in total; more than 85% of them show up just once. Less than 1.2% of the sample comes from the top ten. Input material: PBMCs. These receptors were taken from a woman under 30 in good health and CMV-seronegative.

This clone was observed a handful of times. V and J are TRBV5-5 and TRBJ1-2; D possibly corresponds to TRBD1 (5 bases). CDR1 is SGHKS, CDR2 YYEKEE, per germline (reference sequence). The CDR3 sequence is 16 residues long. Deletions cut 4 bases from V and 0 bases from J, with 16 bases between. CDR3 residues: CASSALDRLANYGYTF. The CDR3 DNA reads as TGTGCCAGCAGCGCCTTAGACAGACTAGCTAACTATGGCTACACCTTC.

This chain joins TRBV19 and TRBJ2-4; D is unclear. The CDR3 consists of 13 residues. The germline CDR1 and CDR2 sequences are LNHDA and SQIVND (reference sequence). V gave up 3 bases and J gave up 16 bases, with 19 bases separating them. The CDR3 nucleotides are TGTGCCAGTAGTATTCTGGAAGCTAGTAACGTTTACTTC. It specifies CASSILEASNVYF.

The chain joins TRBV6-5 to TRBJ1-2; perhaps TRBD1 as D (5 bases). Trimming took off 0 bases at V and 0 bases at J, with 11 bases between the two ends. CDR3 size: 16 residues. CDR1 is MNHEY and CDR2 is SVGAGI in the germline V gene. The chain's CDR3 is CASSYSRATTNYGYTF. CDR3 nucleotide sequence: TGTGCCAGCAGTTACTCCAGGGCTACTACTAACTATGGCTACACCTTC.

The chain carries TRBV7-2 and TRBJ2-7; 11 positions agree with TRBD2. Germline V gene sequence: CDR1 SGHTA, CDR2 FQGNSA. This CDR3 region has 16 residues. The V gene end was trimmed by 3 bases and the J gene end by 1 base; junction bases not matched to a gene: 5. Here the CDR3 DNA reads TGTGCCAGCAGCTTCGTTAGCGGGAGGGGGTCCTACGAGCAGTACTTC. This codes for CASSFVSGRGSYEQYF.

This sequence joins TRBV4-2 and TRBJ2-7; 9 bases agree with TRBD1. Germline V gene data show CDR1 as LGHNA and CDR2 as YNFKEQ. The CDR3 length is 15 residues. V lost 1 base, J lost 5 bases, and 6 bases stayed unmatched. The CDR3 reads CASSQARTGAHEQYF. The DNA for the CDR3 is TGTGCCAGCAGCCAAGCCAGGACAGGGGCCCACGAGCAGTACTTC.